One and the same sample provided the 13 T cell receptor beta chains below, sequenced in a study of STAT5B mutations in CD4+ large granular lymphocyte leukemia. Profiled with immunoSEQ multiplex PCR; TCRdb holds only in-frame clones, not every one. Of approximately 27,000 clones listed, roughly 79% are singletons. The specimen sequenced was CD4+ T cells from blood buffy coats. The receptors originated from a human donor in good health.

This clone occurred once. The CDR3 loop reads CASSQQGGYYGYTF. The CDR3 coding sequence is TGTGCCAGCAGCCAGCAAGGGGGTTACTATGGCTACACCTTC. The chain carries TRBV6-6 and TRBJ1-2, with D possibly TRBD1 on 6 matching bases. The germline V and J ends were trimmed by 6 bases and 3 bases, with 14 bases remaining between them. The CDR3 contains 14 residues. CDR1 is MNHNY, CDR2 SVGAGI, per germline (reference sequence).

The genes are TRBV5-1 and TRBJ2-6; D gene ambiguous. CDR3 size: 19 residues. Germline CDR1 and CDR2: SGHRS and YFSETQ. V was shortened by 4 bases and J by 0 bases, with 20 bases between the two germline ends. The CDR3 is CASSPSSVLSISGANVLTF. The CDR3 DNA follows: TGCGCCAGCAGCCCATCGTCGGTCCTTAGCATCTCTGGGGCCAACGTCCTGACTTTC. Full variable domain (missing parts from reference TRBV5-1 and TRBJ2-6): KAGVTQTPRYLIKTRGQQVTLSCSPISGHRSVSWYQQTPGQGLQFLFEYFSETQRNKGNFPGRFSGRQFSNSRSEMNVSTLELGDSALYLCASSPSSVLSISGANVLTFGAGSRLTVL.

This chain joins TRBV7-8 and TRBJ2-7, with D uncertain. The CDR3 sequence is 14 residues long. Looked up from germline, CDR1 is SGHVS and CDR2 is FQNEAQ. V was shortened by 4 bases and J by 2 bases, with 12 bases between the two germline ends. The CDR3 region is CASSSRTPTYEQYF. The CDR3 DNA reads TGTGCCAGCAGCTCCCGGACGCCAACCTACGAGCAGTACTTC.

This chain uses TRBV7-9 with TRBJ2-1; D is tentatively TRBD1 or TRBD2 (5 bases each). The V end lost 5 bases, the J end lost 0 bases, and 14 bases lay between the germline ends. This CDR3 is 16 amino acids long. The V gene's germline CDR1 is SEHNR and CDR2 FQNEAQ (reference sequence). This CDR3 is CASSNRDPNSYNEQFF. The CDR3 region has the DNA TGTGCCAGCAGCAACCGGGACCCGAACTCCTACAATGAGCAGTTCTTC.

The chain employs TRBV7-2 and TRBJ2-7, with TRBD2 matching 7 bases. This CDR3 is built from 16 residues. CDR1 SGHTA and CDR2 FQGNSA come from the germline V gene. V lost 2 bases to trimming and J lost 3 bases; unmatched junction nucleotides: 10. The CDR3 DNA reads TGTGCCAGCAGCTTAAGCATTCGGGAGGCCAGCTACGAGCAGTACTTC. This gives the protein CASSLSIREASYEQYF.

The CDR3 is CASSKAVRLERENSHEQYF. CDR3 coding DNA: TGTGCCAGCAGCAAAGCTGTAAGACTAGAGCGGGAGAATTCCCACGAGCAGTACTTC. The chain couples TRBV21-1 to TRBJ2-7; TRBD2 is the table's D call, not checked against the DNA. TRBV21-1 is a documented pseudogene. This CDR3 comprises 19 residues.

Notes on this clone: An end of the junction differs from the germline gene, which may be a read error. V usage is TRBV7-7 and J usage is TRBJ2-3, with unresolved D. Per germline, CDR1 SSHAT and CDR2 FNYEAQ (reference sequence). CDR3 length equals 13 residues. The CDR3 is CASSPTSSHTQYF. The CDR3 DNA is TGTGCTAGCAGCCCAACATCAAGTCATACGCAGTATTTT.

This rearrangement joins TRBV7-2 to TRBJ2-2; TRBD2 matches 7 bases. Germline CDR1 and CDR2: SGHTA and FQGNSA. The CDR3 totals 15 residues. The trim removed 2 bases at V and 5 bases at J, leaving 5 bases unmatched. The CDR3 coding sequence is TGTGCCAGCAGCTTATACGGGGGGAGTACCGGGGAGCTGTTTTTT. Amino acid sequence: CASSLYGGSTGELFF.

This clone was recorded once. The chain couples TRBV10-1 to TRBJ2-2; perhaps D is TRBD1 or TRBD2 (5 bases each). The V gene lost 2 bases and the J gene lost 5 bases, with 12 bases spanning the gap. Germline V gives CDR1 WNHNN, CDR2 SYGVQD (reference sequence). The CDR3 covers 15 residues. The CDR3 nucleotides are TGCGCCAGCAGTGAGCGGCAGGGAGAAACCGGGGAGCTGTTTTTT. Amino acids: CASSERQGETGELFF.

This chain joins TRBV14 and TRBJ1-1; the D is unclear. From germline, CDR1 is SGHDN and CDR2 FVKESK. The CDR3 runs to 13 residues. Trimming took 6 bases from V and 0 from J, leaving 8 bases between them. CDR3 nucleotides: TGTGCCAGCAGACAGTCCCTGAACACTGAAGCTTTCTTT. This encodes CASRQSLNTEAFF.

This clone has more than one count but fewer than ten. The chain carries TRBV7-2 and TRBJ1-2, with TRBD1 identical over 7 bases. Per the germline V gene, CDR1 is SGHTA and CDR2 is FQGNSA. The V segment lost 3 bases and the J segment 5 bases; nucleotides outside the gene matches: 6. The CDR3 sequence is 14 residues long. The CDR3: CASSFNRGAYGYTF. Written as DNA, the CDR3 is TGTGCCAGCAGCTTCAACAGGGGTGCTTATGGCTACACCTTC. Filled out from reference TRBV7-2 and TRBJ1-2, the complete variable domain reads GAGVSQSPSNKVTEKGKDVELRCDPISGHTALYWYRQSLGQGLEFLIYFQGNSAPDKSGLPSDRFSAERTGGSVSTLTIQRTQQEDSAVYLCASSFNRGAYGYTFGSGTRLTVV.

The CDR3 region has the DNA TGCGCCAGCAGCTTGTTTAGGGGCGCCGAAGTTGGCTACACCTTC. This sequence encodes CASSLFRGAEVGYTF. The chain carries TRBV5-1 and TRBJ1-2; tentatively, D is TRBD1 (5 bases). Trimming stripped 1 base from V and 7 bases from J, with 17 bases between. CDR1 and CDR2 (germline): SGHRS, YFSETQ. The CDR3 is made up of 15 amino acids.

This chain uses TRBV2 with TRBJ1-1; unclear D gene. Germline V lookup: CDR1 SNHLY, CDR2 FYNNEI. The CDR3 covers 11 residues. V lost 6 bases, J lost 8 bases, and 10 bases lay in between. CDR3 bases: TGTGCCAGCAGCCTCAGCTTGGAAGCTTTCTTT. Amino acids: CASSLSLEAFF.